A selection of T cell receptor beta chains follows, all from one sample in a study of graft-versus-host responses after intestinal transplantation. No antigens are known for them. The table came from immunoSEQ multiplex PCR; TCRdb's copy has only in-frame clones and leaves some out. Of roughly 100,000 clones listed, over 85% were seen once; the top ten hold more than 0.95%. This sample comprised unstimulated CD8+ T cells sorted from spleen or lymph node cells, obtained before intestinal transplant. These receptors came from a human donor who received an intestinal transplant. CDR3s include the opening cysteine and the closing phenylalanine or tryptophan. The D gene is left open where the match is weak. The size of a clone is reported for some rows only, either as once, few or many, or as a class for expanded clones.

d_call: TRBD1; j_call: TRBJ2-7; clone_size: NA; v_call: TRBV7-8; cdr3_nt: TGTGCCAGCAGCTTAGGGTGGGACAGGGCCTACGAGCAGTACTTC; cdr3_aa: CASSLGWDRAYEQYF
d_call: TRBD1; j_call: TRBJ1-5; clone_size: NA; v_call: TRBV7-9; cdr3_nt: TGTGCCAGCAGCCCGACAGGGGAGCGACAGCCCCAGCATTTT; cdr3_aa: CASSPTGERQPQHF
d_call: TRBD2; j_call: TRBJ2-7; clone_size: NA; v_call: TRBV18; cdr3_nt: TGTGCCAGCTCAACGGCGGGGGGTTACGAGCAGTACTTC; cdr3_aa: CASSTAGGYEQYF
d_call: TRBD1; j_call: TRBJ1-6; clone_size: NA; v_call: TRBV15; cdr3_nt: TGTGCCACCAGCAGAGCGGGACAGTATAATTCACCCCTCCACTTT; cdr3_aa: CATSRAGQYNSPLHF
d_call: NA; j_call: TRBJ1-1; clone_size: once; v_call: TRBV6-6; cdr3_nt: TGTGCCAGCAGTTACTCGAGAGGGAACACTGAAGCTTTCTTT; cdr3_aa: CASSYSRGNTEAFF
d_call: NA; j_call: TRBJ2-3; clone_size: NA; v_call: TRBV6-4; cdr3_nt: TGTGCCAGCAGTGACAACACAGATACGCAGTATTTT; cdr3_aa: CASSDNTDTQYF
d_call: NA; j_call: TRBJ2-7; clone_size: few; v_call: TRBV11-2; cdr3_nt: TGTGCCAGCCGGACAGTCCAGTACTTC; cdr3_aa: CASRTVQYF
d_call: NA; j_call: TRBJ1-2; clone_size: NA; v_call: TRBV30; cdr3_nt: TGCGTAACGAACGACCCTCCCTACACCTTC; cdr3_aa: CVTNDPPYTF
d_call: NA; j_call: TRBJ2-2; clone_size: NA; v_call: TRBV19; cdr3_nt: TGTGCCAGTAGTACCACCGGGACAAACACCGGGGAGCTGTTTTTT; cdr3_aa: CASSTTGTNTGELFF
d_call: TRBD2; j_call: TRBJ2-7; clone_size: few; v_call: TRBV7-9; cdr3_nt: TGTGCCAGCGGCCGTATCCGACTAGCGGGGAGGGACGAGCAGTACTTC; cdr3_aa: CASGRIRLAGRDEQYF
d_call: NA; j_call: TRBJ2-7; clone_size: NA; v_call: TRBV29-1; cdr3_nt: TGCAGCGTTGAGCATAACTACGAGCAGTACTTC; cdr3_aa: CSVEHNYEQYF
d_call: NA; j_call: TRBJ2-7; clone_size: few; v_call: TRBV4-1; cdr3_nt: TGCGCCAGCAGCCAAGGCTCCTTCTACGAGCAGTACTTC; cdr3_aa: CASSQGSFYEQYF
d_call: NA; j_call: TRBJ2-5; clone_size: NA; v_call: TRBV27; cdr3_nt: TGTGCCAGCAGTTGGCGTGGTAACCCAGAGACCCAGTACTTC; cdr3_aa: CASSWRGNPETQYF
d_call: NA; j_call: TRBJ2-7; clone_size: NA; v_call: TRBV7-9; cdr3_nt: TGTGCCAGCAGCTCGGACTCCAGATTGGACGAGCAGTACTTC; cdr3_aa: CASSSDSRLDEQYF
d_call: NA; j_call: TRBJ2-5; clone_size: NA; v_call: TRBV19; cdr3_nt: TGTGCCAGTAGTCTCGGGCAAGAGACCCAGTACTTC; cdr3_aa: CASSLGQETQYF
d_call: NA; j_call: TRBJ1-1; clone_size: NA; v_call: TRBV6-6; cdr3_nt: TGTGCCAGCAGAAAAGGGAGAAGAGTAGCTTTCTTT; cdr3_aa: CASRKGRRVAFF
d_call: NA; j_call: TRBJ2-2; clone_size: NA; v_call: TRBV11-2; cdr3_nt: TGTGCCAGCAGCTTTTGGCGGGGAGGCGTCTCTACCGGGGAGCTGTTTTTT; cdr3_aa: CASSFWRGGVSTGELFF
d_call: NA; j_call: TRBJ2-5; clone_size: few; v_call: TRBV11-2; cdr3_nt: TGTGCCAGCAGCTTAGAGGGGGAGACCCAGTACTTC; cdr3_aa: CASSLEGETQYF
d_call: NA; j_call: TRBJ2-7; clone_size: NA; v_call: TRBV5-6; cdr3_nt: TGTGCCAGCAGCCAGAGGAACGAGCAGTACTTC; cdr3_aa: CASSQRNEQYF
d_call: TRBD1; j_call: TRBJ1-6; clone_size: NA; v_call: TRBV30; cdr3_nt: TGTGCCTGGAGGACAGGGGGGGTATCACCCCTCCACTTT; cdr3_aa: CAWRTGGVSPLHF
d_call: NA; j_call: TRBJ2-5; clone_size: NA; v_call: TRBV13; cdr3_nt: TGTGCCAGCAGCTCCCCCGTCGTGGGGAAGCAAGAGACCCAGTACTTC; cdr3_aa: CASSSPVVGKQETQYF
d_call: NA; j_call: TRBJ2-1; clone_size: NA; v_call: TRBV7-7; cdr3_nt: TGTGCCAGCACCCCAATCGAGAACAATGAGCAGTTCTTC; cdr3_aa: CASTPIENNEQFF
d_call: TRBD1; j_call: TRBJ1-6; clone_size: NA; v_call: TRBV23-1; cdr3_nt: TGCGCCAGCAGTTCTTGGACAGGTAGCTCCTATAATTCACCCCTCCACTTT; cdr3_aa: CASSSWTGSSYNSPLHF
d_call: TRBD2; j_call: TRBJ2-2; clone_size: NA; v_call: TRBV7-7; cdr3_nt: TGTGCCACCGAGGGAGGGGATTCGAACACCGGGGAGCTGTTTTTT; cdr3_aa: CATEGGDSNTGELFF
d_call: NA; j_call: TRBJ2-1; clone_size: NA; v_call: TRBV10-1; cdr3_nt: TGCGCCAGCAGTTGGGACAATGAGCAGTTCTTC; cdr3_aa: CASSWDNEQFF
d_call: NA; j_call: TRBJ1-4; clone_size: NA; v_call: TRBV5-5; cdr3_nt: TGTGCCAGCAGCCCGGCCGTGGGTGCAACTAATGAAAAACTGTTTTTT; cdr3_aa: CASSPAVGATNEKLFF
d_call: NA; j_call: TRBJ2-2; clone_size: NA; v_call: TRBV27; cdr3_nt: TGTGCCAGCAGTTTTCTTTACACCGGGGAGCTGTTTTTT; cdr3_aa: CASSFLYTGELFF
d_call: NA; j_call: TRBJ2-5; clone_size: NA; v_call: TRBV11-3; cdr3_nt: TGTGCCAGCAGCCCCGGGAGACAGGTCCAAGAGACCCAGTACTTC; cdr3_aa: CASSPGRQVQETQYF
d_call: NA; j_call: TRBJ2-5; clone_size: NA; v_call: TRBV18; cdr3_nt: TGTGCCAGCTCACCAGGGCTAGACCAAGAGACCCAGTACTTC; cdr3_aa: CASSPGLDQETQYF
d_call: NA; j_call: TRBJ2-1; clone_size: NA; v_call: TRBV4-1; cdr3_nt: TGCGCCAGCAGCCATCTAGCGAGGAGCTCCTACAATGAGCAGTTCTTC; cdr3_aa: CASSHLARSSYNEQFF
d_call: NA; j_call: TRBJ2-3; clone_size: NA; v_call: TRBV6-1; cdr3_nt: TGTGCCATCGAAAGGTCCGGGACGGTCACAGATACGCAGTATTTT; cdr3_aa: CAIERSGTVTDTQYF
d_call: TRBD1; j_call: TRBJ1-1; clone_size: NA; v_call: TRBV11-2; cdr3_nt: TGTGCCAGCAGCACGCAGGGGGAAGAAGCTTTCTTT; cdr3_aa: CASSTQGEEAFF
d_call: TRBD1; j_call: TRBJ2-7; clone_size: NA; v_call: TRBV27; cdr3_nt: TGTGCCAGCAGTTGGACAGGGGATAACGAGCAGTACTTC; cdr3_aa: CASSWTGDNEQYF
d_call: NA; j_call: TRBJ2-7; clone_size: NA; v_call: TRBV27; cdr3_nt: TGTGCCAGCAGTTGGGCGGAAGGGCAGGGTTACGAGCAGTACTTC; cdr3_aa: CASSWAEGQGYEQYF
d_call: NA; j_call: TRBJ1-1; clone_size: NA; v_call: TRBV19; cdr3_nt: TGTGCCAGTAGTGTCTATCCGAACACTGAAGCTTTCTTT; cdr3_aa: CASSVYPNTEAFF
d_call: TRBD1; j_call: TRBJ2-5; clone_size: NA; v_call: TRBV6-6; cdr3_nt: TGTGCCAGCAGACCCACCGGGACAGAGGTCCAAGAGACCCAGTACTTC; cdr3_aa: CASRPTGTEVQETQYF
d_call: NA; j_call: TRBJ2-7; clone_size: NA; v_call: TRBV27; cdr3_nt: TGTGCCAGCAGTTTAAGGCAGGGCCACGAGCAGTACTTC; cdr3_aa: CASSLRQGHEQYF
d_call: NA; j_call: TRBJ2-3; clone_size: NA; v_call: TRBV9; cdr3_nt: TGTGCCAGCAGCTCCCAAACGGGACCAATTACAGATACGCAGTATTTT; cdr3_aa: CASSSQTGPITDTQYF
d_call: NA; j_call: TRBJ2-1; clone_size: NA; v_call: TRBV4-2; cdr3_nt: TGTGCCAGCAGCCAAGTCGGCGCGCTGGGGTTTCGAGAGCAGTTCTTC; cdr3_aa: CASSQVGALGFREQFF
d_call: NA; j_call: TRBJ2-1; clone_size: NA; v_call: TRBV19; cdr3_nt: TGTGCCAGTAGTCCCACCGGGGTCCCCTACAATGAGCAGTTCTTC; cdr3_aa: CASSPTGVPYNEQFF
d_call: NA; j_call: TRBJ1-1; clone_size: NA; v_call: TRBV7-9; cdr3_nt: TGTGCCAGCAGAGATGACATAAGCCGGGAAGCTTTCTTT; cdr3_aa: CASRDDISREAFF
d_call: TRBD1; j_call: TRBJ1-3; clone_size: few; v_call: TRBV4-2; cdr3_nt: TGTGCCAGTCAGGGGGCTGGAAACACCATATATTTT; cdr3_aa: CASQGAGNTIYF
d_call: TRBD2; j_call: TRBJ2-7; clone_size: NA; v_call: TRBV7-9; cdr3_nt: TGTGCCAGCAGCTTAACCGGGACTAGCGAGCACGAGCAGTACTTC; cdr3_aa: CASSLTGTSEHEQYF
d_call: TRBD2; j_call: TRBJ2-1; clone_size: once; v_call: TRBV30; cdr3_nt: TGTGCCTGGAGTCCGGCGGGGGACGAGCAGTTCTTC; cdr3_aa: CAWSPAGDEQFF
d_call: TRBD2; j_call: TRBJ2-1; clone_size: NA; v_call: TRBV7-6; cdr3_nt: TGTGCCAGCAGCGAAGTAGCGGGGGGTTCCTACAATGAGCAGTTCTTC; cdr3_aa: CASSEVAGGSYNEQFF
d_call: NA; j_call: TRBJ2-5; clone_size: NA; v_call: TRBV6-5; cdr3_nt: TGTGCCAGCAGTTACTCTGGGTACCAAGAGACCCAGTACTTC; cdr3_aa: CASSYSGYQETQYF
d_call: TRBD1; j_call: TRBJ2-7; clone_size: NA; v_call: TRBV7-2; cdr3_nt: TGTGCCAGCAGCCACCCGGGACAGTCCTACGAGCAGTACTTC; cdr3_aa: CASSHPGQSYEQYF
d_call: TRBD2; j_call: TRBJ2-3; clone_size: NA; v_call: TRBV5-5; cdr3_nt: TGTGCCAGCAGCCTAAGACTTAGCGGGGGAGACACAGATACGCAGTATTTT; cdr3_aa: CASSLRLSGGDTDTQYF
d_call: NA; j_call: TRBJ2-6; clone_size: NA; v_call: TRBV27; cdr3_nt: TGTGCCAGCAGTCATAACTCTGGGGCCAACGTCCTGACTTTC; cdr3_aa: CASSHNSGANVLTF
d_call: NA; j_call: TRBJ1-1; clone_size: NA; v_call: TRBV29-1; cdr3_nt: TGCAGCGTTGAGTTTTTTGACGGAACTATGAACACTGAAGCTTTCTTT; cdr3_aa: CSVEFFDGTMNTEAFF
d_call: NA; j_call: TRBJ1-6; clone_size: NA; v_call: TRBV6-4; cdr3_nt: TGTGCCAGCAGTGAAACGGGATATTCACCCCTCCACTTT; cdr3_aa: CASSETGYSPLHF
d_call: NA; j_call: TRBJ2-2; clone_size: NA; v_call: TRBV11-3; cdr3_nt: TGTGCCAGCAGCTTAACCGAGACAGGGAGGTCCGGGGAGCTGTTTTTT; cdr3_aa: CASSLTETGRSGELFF
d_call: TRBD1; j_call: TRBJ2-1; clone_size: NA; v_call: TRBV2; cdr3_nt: TGTGCCAGCAGTTCCCCCCTCCGAGGGGGCACCTACAATGAGCAGTTCTTC; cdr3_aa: CASSSPLRGGTYNEQFF
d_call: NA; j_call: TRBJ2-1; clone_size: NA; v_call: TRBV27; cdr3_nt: TGTGCCAGCAGTTTATCTGTCTACGCCTTCAATGAGCAGTTCTTC; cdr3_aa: CASSLSVYAFNEQFF
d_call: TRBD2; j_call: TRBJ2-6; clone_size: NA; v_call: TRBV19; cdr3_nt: TGTGCCAGTACAAACCCTAGCGGGGGGATATCTGGGGCCAACGTCCTGACTTTC; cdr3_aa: CASTNPSGGISGANVLTF